What follows is one T cell receptor (beta chain) and its context. Repertoires were generated with immunoSEQ multiplex PCR, while TCRdb's copy carries only in-frame clones and drops some. The sample lists just over 150,000 clones, around 84% occurring once. This entry is derived from a study of blood T cell repertoires in COVID-19. V lost 0 bases and J lost 1, with 8 bases in between. This CDR3 spans 15 amino acids. The germline CDR1 and CDR2 sequences are SGHKS and YYEKEE (reference sequence). What was sequenced was peripheral blood. This clonotype originated in a woman aged 45 to 65 with acute or convalescent COVID-19. The chain is built from TRBV5-5 and TRBJ1-5; weak D call: TRBD1 (5 bases). CDR3 loop: CASSLAGPSNQPQHF. The CDR3 DNA follows: TGTGCCAGCAGCTTGGCAGGGCCAAGCAATCAGCCCCAGCATTTT.